This T cell receptor (beta chain) originates from a study of T cells after yellow fever vaccination. Study-level results: Contaminating bulk clonotypes could be abundant in FACS-sorted repertoires.

Researchers made TCR cDNA using 5'RACE template switching, and this step added a universal primer site and UMIs. TCRdb called the 5' RACE reads again in MiXCR, with one record for every CDR3 protein. The data show around 310,000 distinct CDR3 sequences, about 4% seen once. Ten or more counts support this clonotype. What it binds is not known. Germline assignment: CDR1 SGDLS and CDR2 YYNGEE. Trimming removed 1 base at V and 4 bases at J, with 13 bases between. The CDR3 is 15 residues long. The specimen was PBMCs, collected 5 days after the yellow fever booster vaccination. This TCR was sampled from a man between 18 and 29 years old who received the YFV17D yellow fever vaccine. The rearrangement links TRBV9 to TRBJ2-3; D is uncertain. Here the CDR3 DNA reads TGTGCCAGCAGCGTAACCGGGCTGAGCTCAGATACGCAGTATTTT. Protein sequence: CASSVTGLSSDTQYF.